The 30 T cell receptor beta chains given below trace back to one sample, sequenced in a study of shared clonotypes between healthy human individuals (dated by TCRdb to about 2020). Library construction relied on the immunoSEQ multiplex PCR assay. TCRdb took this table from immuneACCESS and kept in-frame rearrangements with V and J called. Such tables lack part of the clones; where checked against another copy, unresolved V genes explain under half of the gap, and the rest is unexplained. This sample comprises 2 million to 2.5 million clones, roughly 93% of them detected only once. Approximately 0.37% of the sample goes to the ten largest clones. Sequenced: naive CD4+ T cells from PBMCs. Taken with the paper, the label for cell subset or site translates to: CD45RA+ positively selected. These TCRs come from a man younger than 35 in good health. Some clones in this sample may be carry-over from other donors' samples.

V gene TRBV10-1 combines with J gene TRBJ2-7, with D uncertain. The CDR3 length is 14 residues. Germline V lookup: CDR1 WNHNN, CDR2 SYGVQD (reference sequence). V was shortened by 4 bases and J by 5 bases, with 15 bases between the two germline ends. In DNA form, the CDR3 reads TGCGCCAGCAGTGGATTCGGACCCACCGACGAGCAGTACTTC. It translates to CASSGFGPTDEQYF.

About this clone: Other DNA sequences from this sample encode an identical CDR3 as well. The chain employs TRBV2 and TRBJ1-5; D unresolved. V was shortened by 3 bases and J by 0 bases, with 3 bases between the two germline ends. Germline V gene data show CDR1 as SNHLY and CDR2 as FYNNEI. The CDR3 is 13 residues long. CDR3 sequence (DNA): TGTGCCAGCAGTGACTCTAGCAATCAGCCCCAGCATTTT. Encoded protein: CASSDSSNQPQHF.

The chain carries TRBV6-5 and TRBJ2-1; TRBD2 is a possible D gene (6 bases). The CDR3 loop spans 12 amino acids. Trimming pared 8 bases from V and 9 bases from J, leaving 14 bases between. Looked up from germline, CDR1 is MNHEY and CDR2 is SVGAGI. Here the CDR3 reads CASAEGYGEQFF. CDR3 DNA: TGTGCCAGCGCGGAGGGGTATGGTGAGCAGTTCTTC.

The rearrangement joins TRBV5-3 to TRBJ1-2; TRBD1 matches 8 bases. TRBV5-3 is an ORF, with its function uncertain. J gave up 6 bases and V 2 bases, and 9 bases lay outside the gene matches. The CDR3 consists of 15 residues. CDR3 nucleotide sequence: TGTGCCAGAAGCTTATGTCGCAGGGGGCCCGATGGCTACACCTTC. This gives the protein CARSLCRRGPDGYTF.

The CDR3 loop reads CASSSPSGSFYGYTF. Written as DNA, the CDR3 is TGTGCCAGCAGTTCCCCCAGCGGCAGTTTCTATGGCTACACCTTC. This chain joins TRBV28 and TRBJ1-2; D unclear. V lost 4 bases to trimming and J lost 4 bases, with 16 bases between them. Germline CDR1 and CDR2: MDHEN and SYDVKM. The CDR3 has 15 amino acids.

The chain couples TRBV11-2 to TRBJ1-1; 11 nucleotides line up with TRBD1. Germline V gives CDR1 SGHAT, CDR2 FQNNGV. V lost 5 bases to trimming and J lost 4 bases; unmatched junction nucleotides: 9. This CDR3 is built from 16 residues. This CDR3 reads CASSLWGQGGVTEAFF. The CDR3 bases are TGTGCCAGCAGCCTGTGGGGACAGGGGGGTGTCACTGAAGCTTTCTTT.

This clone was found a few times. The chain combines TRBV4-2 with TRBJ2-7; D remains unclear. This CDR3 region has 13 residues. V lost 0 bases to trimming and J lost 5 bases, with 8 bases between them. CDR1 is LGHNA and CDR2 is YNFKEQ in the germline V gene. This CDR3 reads CASSQDTQNEQYF. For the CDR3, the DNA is TGTGCCAGCAGCCAAGATACACAGAACGAGCAGTACTTC.

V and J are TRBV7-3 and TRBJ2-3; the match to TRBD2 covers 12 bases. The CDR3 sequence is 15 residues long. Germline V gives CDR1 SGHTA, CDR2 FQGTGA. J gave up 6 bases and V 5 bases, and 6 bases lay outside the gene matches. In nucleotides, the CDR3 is TGTGCCAGCAGCCAACTAGCGGGAGGCCGCGATACGCAGTATTTT. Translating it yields CASSQLAGGRDTQYF.

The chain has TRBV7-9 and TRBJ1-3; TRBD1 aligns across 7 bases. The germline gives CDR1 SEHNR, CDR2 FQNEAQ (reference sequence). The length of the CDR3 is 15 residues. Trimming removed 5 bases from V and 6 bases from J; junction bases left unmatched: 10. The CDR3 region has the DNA TGTGCCAGCAGCCTGGACAGGCTCCGAATAAACACCATATATTTT. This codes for CASSLDRLRINTIYF.

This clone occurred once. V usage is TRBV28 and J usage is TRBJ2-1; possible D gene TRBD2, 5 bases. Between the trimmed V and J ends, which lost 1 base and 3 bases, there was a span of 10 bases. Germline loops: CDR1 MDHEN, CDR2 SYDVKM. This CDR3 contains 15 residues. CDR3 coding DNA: TGTGCCAGCAGTTTATATGGGAGAGGCTACAATGAGCAGTTCTTC. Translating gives CASSLYGRGYNEQFF.

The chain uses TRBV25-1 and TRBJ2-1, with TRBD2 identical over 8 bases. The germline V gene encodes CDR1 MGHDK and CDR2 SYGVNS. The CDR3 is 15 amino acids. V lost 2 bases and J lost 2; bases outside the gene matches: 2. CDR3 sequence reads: CASSELAGTYNEQFF. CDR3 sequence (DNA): TGTGCCAGCAGTGAACTAGCGGGTACCTACAATGAGCAGTTCTTC.

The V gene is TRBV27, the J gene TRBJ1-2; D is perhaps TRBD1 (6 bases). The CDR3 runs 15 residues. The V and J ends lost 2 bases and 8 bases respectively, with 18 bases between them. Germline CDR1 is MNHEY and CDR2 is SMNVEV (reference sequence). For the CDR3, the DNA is TGTGCCAGCAGTTTAAGGTGGGACACAGTGAGCGGCTACACCTTC. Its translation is CASSLRWDTVSGYTF.

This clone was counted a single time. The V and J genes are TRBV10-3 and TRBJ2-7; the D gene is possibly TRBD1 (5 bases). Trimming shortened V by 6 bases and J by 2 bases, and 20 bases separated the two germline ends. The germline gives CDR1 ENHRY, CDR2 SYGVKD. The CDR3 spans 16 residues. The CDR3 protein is CAISPIWQGTTYEQYF. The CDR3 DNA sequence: TGTGCCATCAGCCCCATTTGGCAGGGCACCACCTACGAGCAGTACTTC.

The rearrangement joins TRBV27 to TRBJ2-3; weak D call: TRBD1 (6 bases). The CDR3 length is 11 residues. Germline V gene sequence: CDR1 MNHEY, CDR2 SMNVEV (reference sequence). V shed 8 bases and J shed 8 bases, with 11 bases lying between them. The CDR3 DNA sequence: TGTGCCAGCGGAAAAGGGGGTACGCAGTATTTT. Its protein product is CASGKGGTQYF.

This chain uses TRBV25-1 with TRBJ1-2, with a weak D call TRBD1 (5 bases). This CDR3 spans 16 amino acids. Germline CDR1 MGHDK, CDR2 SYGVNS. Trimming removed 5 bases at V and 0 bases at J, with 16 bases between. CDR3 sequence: CASSSPGAYSNYGYTF. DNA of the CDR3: TGTGCCAGCAGTTCCCCCGGGGCTTATTCTAACTATGGCTACACCTTC.

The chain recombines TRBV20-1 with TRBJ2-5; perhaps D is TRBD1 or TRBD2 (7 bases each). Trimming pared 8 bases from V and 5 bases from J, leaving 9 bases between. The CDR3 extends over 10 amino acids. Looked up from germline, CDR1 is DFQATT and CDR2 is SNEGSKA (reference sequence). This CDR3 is CSQGGETQYF. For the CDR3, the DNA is TGCAGTCAGGGGGGGGAGACCCAGTACTTC.

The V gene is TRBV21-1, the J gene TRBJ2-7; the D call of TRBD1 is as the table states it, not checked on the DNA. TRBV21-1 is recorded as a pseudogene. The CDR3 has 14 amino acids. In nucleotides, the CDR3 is TGTGCCAGCCCCCGGACCCAGGGGCGTTACGAGCAGTACTTC. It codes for CASPRTQGRYEQYF.

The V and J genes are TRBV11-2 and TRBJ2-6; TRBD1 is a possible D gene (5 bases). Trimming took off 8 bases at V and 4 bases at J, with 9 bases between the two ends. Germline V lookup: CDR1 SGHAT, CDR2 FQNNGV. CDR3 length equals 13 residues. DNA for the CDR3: TGTGCCAGCGCAGGGTCCGGGGCCAACGTCCTGACTTTC. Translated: CASAGSGANVLTF.

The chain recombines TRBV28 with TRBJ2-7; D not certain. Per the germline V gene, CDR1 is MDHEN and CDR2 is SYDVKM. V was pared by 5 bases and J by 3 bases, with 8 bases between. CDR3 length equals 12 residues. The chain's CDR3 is CASSGQRYEQYF. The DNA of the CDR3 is TGTGCCAGCAGTGGGCAGCGCTACGAGCAGTACTTC. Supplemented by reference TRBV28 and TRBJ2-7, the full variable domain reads DVKVTQSSRYLVKRTGEKVFLECVQDMDHENMFWYRQDPGLGLRLIYFSYDVKMKEKGDIPEGYSVSREKKERFSLILESASTNQTSMYLCASSGQRYEQYFGPGTRLTVT.

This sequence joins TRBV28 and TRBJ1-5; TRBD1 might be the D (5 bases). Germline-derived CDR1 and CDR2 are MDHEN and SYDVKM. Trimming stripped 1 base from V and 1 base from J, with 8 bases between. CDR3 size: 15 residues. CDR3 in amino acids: CASSLFRVSNQPQHF. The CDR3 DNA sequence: TGTGCCAGCAGTTTATTCAGGGTCAGCAATCAGCCCCAGCATTTT.

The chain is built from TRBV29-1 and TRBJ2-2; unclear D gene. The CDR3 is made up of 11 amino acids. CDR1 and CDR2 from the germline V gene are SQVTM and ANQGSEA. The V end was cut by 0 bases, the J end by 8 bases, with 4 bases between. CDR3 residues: CSVEDLGELFF. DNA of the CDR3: TGCAGCGTTGAAGATTTGGGGGAGCTGTTTTTT.

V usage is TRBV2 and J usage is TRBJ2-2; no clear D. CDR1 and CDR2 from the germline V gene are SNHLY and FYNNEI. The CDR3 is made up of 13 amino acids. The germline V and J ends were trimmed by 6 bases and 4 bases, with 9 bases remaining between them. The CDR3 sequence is CASRDEVTGELFF. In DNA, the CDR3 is TGTGCCAGCAGGGACGAGGTCACCGGGGAGCTGTTTTTT.

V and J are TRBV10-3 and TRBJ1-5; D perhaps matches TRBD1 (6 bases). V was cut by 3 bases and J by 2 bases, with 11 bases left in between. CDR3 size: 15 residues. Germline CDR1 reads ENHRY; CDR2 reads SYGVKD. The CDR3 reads CAISDQGKGNQPQHF. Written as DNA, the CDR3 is TGTGCCATCAGTGATCAGGGGAAGGGCAATCAGCCCCAGCATTTT.

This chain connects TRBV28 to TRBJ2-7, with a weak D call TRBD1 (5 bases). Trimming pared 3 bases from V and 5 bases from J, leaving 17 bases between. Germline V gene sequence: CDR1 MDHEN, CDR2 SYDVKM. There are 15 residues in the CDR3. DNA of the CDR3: TGTGCCAGCAGTTTGTCCCAGGGTACGGTCCACGAGCAGTACTTC. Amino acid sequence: CASSLSQGTVHEQYF.

Written as DNA, the CDR3 is TGTGCCAGTAGTACCTACGCGGGGGATTGGGCCAAAAACATTCAGTACTTC. As protein: CASSTYAGDWAKNIQYF. The chain uses TRBV19 and TRBJ2-4; 7 nucleotides align to TRBD2. Germline V gives CDR1 LNHDA, CDR2 SQIVND (reference sequence). V was clipped by 4 bases and J by 1 base; unmatched bases: 10. This CDR3 has 17 amino acids. The full variable domain, its missing parts supplied by reference TRBV19 and TRBJ2-4, is DGGITQSPKYLFRKEGQNVTLSCEQNLNHDAMYWYRQDPGQGLRLIYYSQIVNDFQKGDIAEGYSVSREKKESFPLTVTSAQKNPTAFYLCASSTYAGDWAKNIQYFGAGTRLSVL.

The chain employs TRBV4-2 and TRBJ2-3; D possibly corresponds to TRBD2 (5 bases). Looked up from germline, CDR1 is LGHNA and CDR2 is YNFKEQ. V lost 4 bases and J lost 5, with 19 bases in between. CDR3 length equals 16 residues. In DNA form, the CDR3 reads TGTGCCAGCAGCCGCACGTCGGCGGGTTCGGGAGATACGCAGTATTTT. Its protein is CASSRTSAGSGDTQYF.

Written as DNA, the CDR3 is TGTGCCAGCAGAGTGGGGACTAGCGGTTACAATGAGCAGTTCTTC. It codes for CASRVGTSGYNEQFF. This sequence joins TRBV28 and TRBJ2-1, with TRBD2 identical over 11 bases. Germline V gene data show CDR1 as MDHEN and CDR2 as SYDVKM. The CDR3 runs to 15 residues. Trimming took 6 bases from V and 4 from J; bases not matched to a gene: 5. The variable domain in full, with the rest retrieved from reference TRBV28 and TRBJ2-1, is DVKVTQSSRYLVKRTGEKVFLECVQDMDHENMFWYRQDPGLGLRLIYFSYDVKMKEKGDIPEGYSVSREKKERFSLILESASTNQTSMYLCASRVGTSGYNEQFFGPGTRLTVL.

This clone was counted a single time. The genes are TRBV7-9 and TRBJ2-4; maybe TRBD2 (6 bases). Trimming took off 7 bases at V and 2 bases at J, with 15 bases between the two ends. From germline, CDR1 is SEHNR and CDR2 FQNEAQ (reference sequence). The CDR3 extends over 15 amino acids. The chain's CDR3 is CASTLGGKTKNIQYF. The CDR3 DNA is TGTGCCAGCACCCTCGGGGGTAAAACCAAAAACATTCAGTACTTC.

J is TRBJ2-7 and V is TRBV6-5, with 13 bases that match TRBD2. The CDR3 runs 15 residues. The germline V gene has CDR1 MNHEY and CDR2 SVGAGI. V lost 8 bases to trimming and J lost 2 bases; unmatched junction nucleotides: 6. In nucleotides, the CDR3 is TGTGCCAGCTCAGCAGGGACTAGCGGGACCTACGAGCAGTACTTC. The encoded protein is CASSAGTSGTYEQYF.

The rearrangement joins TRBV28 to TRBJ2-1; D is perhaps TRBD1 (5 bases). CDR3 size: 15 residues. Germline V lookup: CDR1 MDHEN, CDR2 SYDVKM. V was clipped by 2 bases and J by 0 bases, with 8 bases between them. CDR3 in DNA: TGTGCCAGCAGTTTAGAAGGGGTCTCCTACAATGAGCAGTTCTTC. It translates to CASSLEGVSYNEQFF.